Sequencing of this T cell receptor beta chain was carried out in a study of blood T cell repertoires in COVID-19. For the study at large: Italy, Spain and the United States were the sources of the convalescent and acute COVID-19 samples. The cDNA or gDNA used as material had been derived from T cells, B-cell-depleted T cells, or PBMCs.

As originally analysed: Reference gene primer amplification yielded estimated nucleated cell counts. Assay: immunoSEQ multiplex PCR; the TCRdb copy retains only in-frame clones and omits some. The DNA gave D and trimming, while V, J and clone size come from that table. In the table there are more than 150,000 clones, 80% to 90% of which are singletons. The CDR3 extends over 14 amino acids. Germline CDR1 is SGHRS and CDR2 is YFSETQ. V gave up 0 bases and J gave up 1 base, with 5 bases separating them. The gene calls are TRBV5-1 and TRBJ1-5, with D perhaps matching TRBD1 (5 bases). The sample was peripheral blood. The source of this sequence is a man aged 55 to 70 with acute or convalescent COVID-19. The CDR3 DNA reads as TGCGCCAGCAGCTTGGAGGGGAGCAATCAGCCCCAGCATTTT. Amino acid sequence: CASSLEGSNQPQHF.